Listed here are 9 T cell receptor beta chains from one sample, sequenced in a study of tumor-infiltrating lymphocytes in localized non-small cell lung cancer. The repertoire was sequenced with immunoSEQ multiplex PCR; TCRdb's copy has only in-frame clones and lacks some. This table has more than 15,000 clones, approximately 71% appearing once. Input material: lung tumor tissue. Receptors were obtained from a human donor with non-small cell lung cancer.

This CDR3 reads CASSFGDLNTEAFF. The CDR3 DNA reads TGTGCCAGCAGTTTTGGGGATCTGAACACTGAAGCTTTCTTT. The V and J genes are TRBV27 and TRBJ1-1; D is undetermined. Germline-derived CDR1 and CDR2 are MNHEY and SMNVEV (reference sequence). The V and J ends lost 3 bases and 0 bases respectively, with 8 bases between them. The CDR3 has 14 amino acids.

V and J are TRBV29-1 and TRBJ2-7; D is undetermined. Trimming took 4 bases from V and 0 from J, leaving 10 bases between them. The CDR3 runs to 13 residues. CDR1 and CDR2 from the germline V gene are SQVTM and ANQGSEA. The CDR3 DNA follows: TGCAGCGTTGTAGCCAGTAGCTCCTACGAGCAGTACTTC. Its translation is CSVVASSSYEQYF.

The chain employs TRBV5-1 and TRBJ1-1; a possible D gene is TRBD1 (5 bases). V lost 1 base and J 1 base, leaving 11 bases between the germline ends. Germline V CDR1 and CDR2: SGHRS, YFSETQ. The length of the CDR3 is 15 residues. CDR3 protein: CASSLLQGSNTEAFF. The CDR3 DNA follows: TGCGCCAGCAGCTTGCTCCAGGGCTCGAACACTGAAGCTTTCTTT.

This clone turned up a few times. V and J are TRBV15 and TRBJ1-1; D call uncertain. Germline CDR1 and CDR2: LNHNV and YYDKDF (reference sequence). Trimming took off 6 bases at V and 11 bases at J, with 22 bases between the two ends. CDR3 length equals 14 residues. The CDR3 reads CATRKDQNAGRAFF. The CDR3 nucleotides are TGTGCCACCAGGAAAGATCAGAACGCCGGAAGGGCTTTCTTT.

J is TRBJ1-2 and V is TRBV5-6, with D uncertain. Trimming took 4 bases from V and 4 from J, leaving 17 bases between them. This CDR3 comprises 15 residues. Germline V gene data show CDR1 as SGHDT and CDR2 as YYEEEE. In nucleotides, the CDR3 is TGTGCCAGCAGCCATCGGGGTCCGACTAGCTATGGCTACACCTTC. Its translation is CASSHRGPTSYGYTF.

The chain carries TRBV11-3 and TRBJ2-7, with 7 bases aligning to TRBD1. The CDR3 has 16 amino acids. The germline V gene has CDR1 SGHNT and CDR2 YENEEA. V dropped 4 bases and J dropped 0; count of bases not matched to a gene: 9. CDR3 residues: CASSSPGTANSYEQYF. CDR3 DNA sequence: TGTGCCAGCAGCTCCCCGGGGACAGCAAACTCCTACGAGCAGTACTTC.

The V gene is TRBV6-5, the J gene TRBJ2-7; a possible D gene is TRBD2 (5 bases). The CDR3 is made up of 13 amino acids. Per the germline V gene, CDR1 is MNHEY and CDR2 is SVGAGI. The ends were cut back, 5 bases at V and 1 base at J, with 9 bases in the middle. The CDR3 nucleotides are TGTGCCAGCAGTCCCGGGATATCCTACGAGCAGTACTTC. The encoded protein is CASSPGISYEQYF.

The chain recombines TRBV7-6 with TRBJ2-5; D is undetermined. The V end was cut by 3 bases, the J end by 6 bases, with 8 bases between. The CDR3 spans 12 residues. CDR1 SGHVS and CDR2 FNYEAQ come from the germline V gene. The CDR3 protein is CASSFPGQTQYF. The DNA for the CDR3 is TGTGCCAGCAGCTTTCCCGGGCAGACCCAGTACTTC.

The V and J genes are TRBV9 and TRBJ2-1; TRBD2 is a possible D gene (5 bases). Trimming cost V 0 bases and J 9 bases, with 16 bases left between them. The CDR3 is made up of 15 amino acids. The germline gives CDR1 SGDLS, CDR2 YYNGEE. CDR3 DNA: TGTGCCAGCAGCGTAGAGAGCTCTCCTCGGGGTGAGCAGTTCTTC. Translated, it gives CASSVESSPRGEQFF.